The sequence of this TCR beta chain was determined in a study of T cell responses to AZD1222 COVID-19 vaccine. Study-level points and caveats: Among the donors, most were white British and more were female, and clonal diversity was possibly underestimated.

The method was immunoSEQ multiplex PCR; TCRdb's version includes in-frame clones alone and lacks a portion of them. The sample consists of roughly 120,000 clones, roughly nine tenths of them appearing once. Details on this clone: Its specificity is unknown.

J lost 5 bases, V lost 5 bases, and 5 bases had no gene match. CDR1 and CDR2 (germline): MNHEY, SVGAGI. The length of the CDR3 is 14 residues. This chain connects TRBV6-5 to TRBJ2-3; the match to TRBD2 covers 9 bases. The TCR originated in an adult in good health. Sequencing used peripheral blood, obtained on day 0 of AZD1222 vaccination. Here the CDR3 DNA reads TGTGCCAGCAGTCAACGACTAGCGGTAGATACGCAGTATTTT. Protein sequence: CASSQRLAVDTQYF.